This T cell receptor beta chain was captured in a study of T-cell memory formation after mild COVID-19. The CDR3 has 15 residues. V dropped 1 base and J dropped 5; count of bases not matched to a gene: 8. CDR1 is KGHSH, CDR2 LQKENI, per germline. TCRdb reprocessed the 5' RACE reads via MiXCR and lists one record per CDR3 protein. The sample comprises about 210,000 distinct CDR3 sequences, around 26% of which are singletons, and 11% rests with the top ten. The sequenced material came from PBMCs or a T cell subset sorted from them (not recorded which). The origin of this receptor is an adult woman who had mild COVID-19 (a few samples of this study predate the infection). Cell type and time point are not known. This chain joins TRBV18 and TRBJ2-7; 7 nucleotides align to TRBD2. The CDR3 spells CASSPLRGRIDEQYF. The CDR3 DNA reads as TGTGCCAGCTCACCACTTCGCGGGAGAATCGACGAGCAGTACTTC.